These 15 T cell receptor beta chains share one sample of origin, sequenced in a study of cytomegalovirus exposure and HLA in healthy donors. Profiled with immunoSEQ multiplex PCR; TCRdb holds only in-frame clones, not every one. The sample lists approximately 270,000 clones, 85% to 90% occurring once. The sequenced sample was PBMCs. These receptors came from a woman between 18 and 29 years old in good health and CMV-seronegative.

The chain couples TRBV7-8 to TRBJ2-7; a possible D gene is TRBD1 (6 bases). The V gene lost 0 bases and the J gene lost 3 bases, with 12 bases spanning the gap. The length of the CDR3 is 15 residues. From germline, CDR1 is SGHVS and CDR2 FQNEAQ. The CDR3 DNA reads TGTGCCAGCAGCTTAGCGGCCCGACAGGTCTACGAGCAGTACTTC. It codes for CASSLAARQVYEQYF.

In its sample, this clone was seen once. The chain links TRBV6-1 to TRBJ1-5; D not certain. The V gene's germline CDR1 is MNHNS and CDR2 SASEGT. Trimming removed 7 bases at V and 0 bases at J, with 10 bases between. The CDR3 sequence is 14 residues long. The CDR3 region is CASTLGSSNQPQHF. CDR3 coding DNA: TGTGCCAGCACCCTCGGTTCTAGCAATCAGCCCCAGCATTTT.

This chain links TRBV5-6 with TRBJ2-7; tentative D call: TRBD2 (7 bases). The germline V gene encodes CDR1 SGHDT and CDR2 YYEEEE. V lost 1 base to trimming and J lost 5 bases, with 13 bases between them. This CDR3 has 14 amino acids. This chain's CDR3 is CASSLRGAFDEQYF. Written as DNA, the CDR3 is TGTGCCAGCAGCTTGCGGGGGGCATTCGACGAGCAGTACTTC. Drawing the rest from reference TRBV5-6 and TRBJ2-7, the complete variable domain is DAGVTQSPTHLIKTRGQQVTLRCSPKSGHDTVSWYQQALGQGPQFIFQYYEEEERQRGNFPDRFSGHQFPNYSSELNVNALLLGDSALYLCASSLRGAFDEQYFGPGTRLTVT.

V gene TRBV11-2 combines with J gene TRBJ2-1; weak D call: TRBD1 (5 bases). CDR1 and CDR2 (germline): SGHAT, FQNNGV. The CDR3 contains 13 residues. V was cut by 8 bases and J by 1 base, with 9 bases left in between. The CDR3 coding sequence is TGTGCCAGCGCTACAGGATCCTACAATGAGCAGTTCTTC. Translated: CASATGSYNEQFF.

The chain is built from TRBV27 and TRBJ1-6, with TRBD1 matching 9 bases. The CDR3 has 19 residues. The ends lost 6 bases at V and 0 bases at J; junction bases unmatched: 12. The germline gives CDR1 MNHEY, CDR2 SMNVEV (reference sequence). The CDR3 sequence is CASSSDRTGGLSYNSPLHF. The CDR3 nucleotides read TGTGCCAGCAGCTCTGATAGAACAGGGGGCCTCTCCTATAATTCACCCCTCCACTTT.

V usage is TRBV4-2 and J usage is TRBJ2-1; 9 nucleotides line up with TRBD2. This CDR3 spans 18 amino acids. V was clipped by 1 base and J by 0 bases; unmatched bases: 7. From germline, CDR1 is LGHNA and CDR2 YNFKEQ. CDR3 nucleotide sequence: TGTGCCAGCAGCCAAGTTCTAGCGGGGAGATTCTCCTACAATGAGCAGTTCTTC. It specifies CASSQVLAGRFSYNEQFF.

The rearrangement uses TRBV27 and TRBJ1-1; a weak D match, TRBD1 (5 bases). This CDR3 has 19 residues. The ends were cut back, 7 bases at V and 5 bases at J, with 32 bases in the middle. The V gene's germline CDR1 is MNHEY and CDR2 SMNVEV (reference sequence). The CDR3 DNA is TGTGCCAGCAAACCGTGGGGAGGGACTGCCTCCAGTTTAGGAACTGAAGCTTTCTTT. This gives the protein CASKPWGGTASSLGTEAFF.

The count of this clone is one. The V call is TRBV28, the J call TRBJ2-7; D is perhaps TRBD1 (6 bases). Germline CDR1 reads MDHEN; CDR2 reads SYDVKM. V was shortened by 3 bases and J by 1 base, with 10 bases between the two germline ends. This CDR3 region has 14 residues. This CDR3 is CASSFQGLSYEQYF. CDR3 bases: TGTGCCAGCAGTTTTCAGGGGCTATCCTACGAGCAGTACTTC.

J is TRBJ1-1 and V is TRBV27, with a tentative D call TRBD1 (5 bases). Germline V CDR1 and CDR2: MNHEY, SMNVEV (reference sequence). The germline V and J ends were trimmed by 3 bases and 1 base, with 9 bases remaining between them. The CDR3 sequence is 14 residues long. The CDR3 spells CASSFQTENTEAFF. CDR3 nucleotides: TGTGCCAGCAGTTTCCAGACAGAGAACACTGAAGCTTTCTTT.

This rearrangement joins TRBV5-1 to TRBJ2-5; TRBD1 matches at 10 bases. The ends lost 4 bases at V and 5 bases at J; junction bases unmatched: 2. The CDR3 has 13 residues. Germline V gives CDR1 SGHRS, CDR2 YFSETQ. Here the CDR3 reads CASSGTGEETQYF. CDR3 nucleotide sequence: TGCGCCAGCAGCGGGACAGGGGAGGAGACCCAGTACTTC.

The CDR3 nucleotides are TGCGCCAGCAGCTTGCTACAGTTAGGCACAGATACGCAGTATTTT. This translates into CASSLLQLGTDTQYF. The chain employs TRBV5-1 and TRBJ2-3; no firm D call. The V end was cut by 1 base, the J end by 1 base, with 10 bases between. Per germline, CDR1 SGHRS and CDR2 YFSETQ. CDR3 length: 15 amino acids.

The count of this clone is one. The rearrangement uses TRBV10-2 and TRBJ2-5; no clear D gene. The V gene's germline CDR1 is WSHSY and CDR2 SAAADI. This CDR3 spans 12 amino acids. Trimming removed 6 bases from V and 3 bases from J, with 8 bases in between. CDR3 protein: CASRRPEETQYF. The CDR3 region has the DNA TGCGCCAGCAGACGCCCGGAAGAGACCCAGTACTTC.

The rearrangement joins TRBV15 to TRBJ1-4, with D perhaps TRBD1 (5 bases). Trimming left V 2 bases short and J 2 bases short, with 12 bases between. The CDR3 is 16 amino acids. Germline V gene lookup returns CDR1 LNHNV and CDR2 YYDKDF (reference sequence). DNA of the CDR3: TGTGCCACCAGCAGACCCTTACAGGCGACTAATGAAAAACTGTTTTTT. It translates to CATSRPLQATNEKLFF.

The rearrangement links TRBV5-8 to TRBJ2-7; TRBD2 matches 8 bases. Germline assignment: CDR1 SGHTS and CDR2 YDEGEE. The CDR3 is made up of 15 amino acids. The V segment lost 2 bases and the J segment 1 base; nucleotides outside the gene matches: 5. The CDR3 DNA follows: TGTGCCAGCAGCTTCTTTACTAGCGGTTCCTACGAGCAGTACGTC. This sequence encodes CASSFFTSGSYEQYV.

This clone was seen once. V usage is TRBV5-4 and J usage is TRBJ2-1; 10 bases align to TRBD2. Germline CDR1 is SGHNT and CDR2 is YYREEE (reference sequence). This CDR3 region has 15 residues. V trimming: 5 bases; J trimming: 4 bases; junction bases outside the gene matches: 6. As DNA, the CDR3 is TGTGCCAGCAGTTCCGGGACTAGCGCTTACAATGAGCAGTTCTTC. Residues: CASSSGTSAYNEQFF.